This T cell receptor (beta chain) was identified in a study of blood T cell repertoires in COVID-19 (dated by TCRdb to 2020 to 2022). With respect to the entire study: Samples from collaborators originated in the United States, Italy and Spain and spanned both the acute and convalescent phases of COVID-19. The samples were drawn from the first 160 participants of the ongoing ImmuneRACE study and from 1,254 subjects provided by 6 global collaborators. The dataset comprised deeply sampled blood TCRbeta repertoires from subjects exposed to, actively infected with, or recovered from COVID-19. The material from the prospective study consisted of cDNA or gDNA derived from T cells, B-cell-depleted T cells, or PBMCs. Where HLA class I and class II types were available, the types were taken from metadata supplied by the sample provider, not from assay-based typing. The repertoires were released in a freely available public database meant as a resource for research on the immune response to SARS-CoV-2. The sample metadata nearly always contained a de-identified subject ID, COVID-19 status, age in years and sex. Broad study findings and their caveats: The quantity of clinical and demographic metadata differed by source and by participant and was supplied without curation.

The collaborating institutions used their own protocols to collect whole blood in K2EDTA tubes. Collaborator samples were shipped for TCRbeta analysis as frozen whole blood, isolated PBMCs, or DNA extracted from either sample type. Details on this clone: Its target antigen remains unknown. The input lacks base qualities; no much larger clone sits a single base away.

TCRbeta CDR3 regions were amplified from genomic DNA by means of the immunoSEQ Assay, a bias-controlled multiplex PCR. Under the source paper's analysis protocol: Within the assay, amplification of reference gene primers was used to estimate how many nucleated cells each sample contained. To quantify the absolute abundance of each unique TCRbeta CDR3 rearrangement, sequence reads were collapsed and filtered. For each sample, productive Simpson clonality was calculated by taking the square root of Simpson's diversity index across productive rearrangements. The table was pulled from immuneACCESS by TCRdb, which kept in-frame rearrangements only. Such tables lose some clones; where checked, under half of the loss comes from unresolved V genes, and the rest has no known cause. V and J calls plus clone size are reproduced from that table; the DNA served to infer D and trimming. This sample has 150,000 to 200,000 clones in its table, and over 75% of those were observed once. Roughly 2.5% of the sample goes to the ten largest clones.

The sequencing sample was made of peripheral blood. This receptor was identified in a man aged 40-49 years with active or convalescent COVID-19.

The CDR3 protein is CASSGGQTIPTTNEKLFF. In nucleotides, the sequence is TGCGCCAGCAGCGGGGGACAGACGATTCCGACAACTAATGAAAAACTGTTTTTT. Recombination connected TRBV4-3 to TRBJ1-4; 7 bases in between match TRBD1. V and J are trimmed by 5 bases and 0 bases, and the gene matches miss 12 bases of the junction. In the germline V gene, CDR1 corresponds to LGHNA and CDR2 to YSLEER. From its cysteine to its phenylalanine, the CDR3 spans 18 amino acids. Only CDR3 DNA is held: 54 bases, read in frame from base 1.